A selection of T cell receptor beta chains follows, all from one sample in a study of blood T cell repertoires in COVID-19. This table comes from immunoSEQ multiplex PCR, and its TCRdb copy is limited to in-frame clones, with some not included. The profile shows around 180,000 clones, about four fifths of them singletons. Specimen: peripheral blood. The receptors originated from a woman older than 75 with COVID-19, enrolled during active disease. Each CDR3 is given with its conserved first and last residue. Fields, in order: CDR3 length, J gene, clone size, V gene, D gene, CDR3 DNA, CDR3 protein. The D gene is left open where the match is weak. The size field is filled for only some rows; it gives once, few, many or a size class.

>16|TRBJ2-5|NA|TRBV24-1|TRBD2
TGTGCCACCAGTGACCACAGCGGGGGGGCGGATGAGACCCAGTACTTC
CATSDHSGGADETQYF
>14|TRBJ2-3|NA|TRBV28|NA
TGTGCCAGCAGTTTGGGGGGGCGGGGAGATACGCAGTATTTT
CASSLGGRGDTQYF
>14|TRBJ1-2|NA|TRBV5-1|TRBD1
TGCGCCAGCAGCCCCAGGGGGCTAAACTATGGCTACACCTTC
CASSPRGLNYGYTF
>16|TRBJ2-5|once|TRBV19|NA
TGTGCCAGTAGTAAGGGGGATGGAACGCTGGGAGAGACCCAGTACTTC
CASSKGDGTLGETQYF
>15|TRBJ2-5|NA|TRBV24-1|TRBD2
TGTGCCACCAGCCCCACTAGCGGGGCGGGAGAGACCCAGTACTTC
CATSPTSGAGETQYF
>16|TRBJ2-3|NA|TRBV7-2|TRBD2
TGTGCCAGCAGCTCCCTTAGCGGGGGGGCCGGGGATACGCAGTATTTT
CASSSLSGGAGDTQYF
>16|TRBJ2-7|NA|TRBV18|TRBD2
TGTGCCAGCTCGCCCGGACTAGCGGGGGGGACCTACGAGCAGTACTTC
CASSPGLAGGTYEQYF
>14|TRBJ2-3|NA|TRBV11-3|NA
TGTGCCAGCAGCTTAGGGGCAGTCACAGATACGCAGTATTTT
CASSLGAVTDTQYF
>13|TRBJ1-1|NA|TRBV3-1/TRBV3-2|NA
TGTGCCAGCAGCTACAGGGATAACACTGAAGCTTTCTTT
CASSYRDNTEAFF
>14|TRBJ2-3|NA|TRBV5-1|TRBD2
TGCGCCAGCAGCGTCCGACTAGCCACAGATACGCAGTATTTT
CASSVRLATDTQYF
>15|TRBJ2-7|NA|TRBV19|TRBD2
TGTGCCAGTAGTATAGGGAGCGGGGGGCTCTACGAGCAGTACTTC
CASSIGSGGLYEQYF
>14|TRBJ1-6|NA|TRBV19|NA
TGTGCCAGTAGTATTGAGTTCGTTAATTCACCCCTCCACTTT
CASSIEFVNSPLHF
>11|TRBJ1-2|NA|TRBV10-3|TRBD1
TGTGCCATGGGGGACAGCTATGGCTACACCTTC
CAMGDSYGYTF
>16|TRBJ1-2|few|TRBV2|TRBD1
TGTGCCAGCAGTGAAGGGGGACAGGGAAATAACTATGGCTACACCTTC
CASSEGGQGNNYGYTF
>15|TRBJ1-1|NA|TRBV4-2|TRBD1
TGTGCCAGCAGCCGCGATGGACAGGAATCCACTGAAGCTTTCTTT
CASSRDGQESTEAFF
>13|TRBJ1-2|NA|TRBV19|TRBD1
TGTGCCAGTAGTATATCCAGGGGGCTTGGCTACACCTTC
CASSISRGLGYTF
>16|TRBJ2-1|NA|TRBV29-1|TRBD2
TGCAGCGTTCCAGGACTAGCGGGACTGGGTTACAATGAGCAGTTCTTC
CSVPGLAGLGYNEQFF
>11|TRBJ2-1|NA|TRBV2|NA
TGTGCCAGCAGTGTAAAGGAGGAGCAGTTCTTC
CASSVKEEQFF
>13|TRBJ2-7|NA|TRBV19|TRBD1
TGTGCCAGTAGTGCCCGACAGGGCCACGAGCAGTACTTC
CASSARQGHEQYF
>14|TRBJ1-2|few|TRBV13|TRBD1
TGTGCCAGCAGCGTGGGACAGGGGAAGCGCGGCTACACCTTC
CASSVGQGKRGYTF
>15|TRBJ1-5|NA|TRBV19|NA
TGTGCCAGCCAGCAGGAGGTATCGGTGTTTCAGCCCCAGCATTTT
CASQQEVSVFQPQHF
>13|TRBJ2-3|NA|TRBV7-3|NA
TGTGCCAGCAGCTTAGGGGGGACAGATACGCAGTATTTT
CASSLGGTDTQYF
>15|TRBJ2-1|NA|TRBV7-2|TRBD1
TGTGCCAGCAGCTCCAGTGGACAGGGGGGCAATGAGCAGTTCTTC
CASSSSGQGGNEQFF
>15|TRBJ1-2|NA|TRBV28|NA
TGTGCCAGCAGTTTTTTCGCAGGGGATGGCTATGGCTACACCTTC
CASSFFAGDGYGYTF
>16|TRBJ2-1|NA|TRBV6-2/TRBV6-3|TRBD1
TGTGCCAGCAGTTACTCTAAAACAGGGGGTCGCAATGAGCAGTTCTTC
CASSYSKTGGRNEQFF
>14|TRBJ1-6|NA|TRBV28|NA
TGTGCCAGCAGAACCGGGACAAACGATTCACCCCTCCACTTT
CASRTGTNDSPLHF
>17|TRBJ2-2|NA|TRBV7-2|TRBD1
TGTGCCAGCAGCTTTCTGCCGGGACAGGGTCGCACCGGGGAGCTGTTTTTT
CASSFLPGQGRTGELFF
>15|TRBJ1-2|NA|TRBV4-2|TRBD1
TGTGCCAGCAGCCAAGAGGACAGGGATCCCTATGGCTACACCTTC
CASSQEDRDPYGYTF
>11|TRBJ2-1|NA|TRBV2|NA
TGTGCCAGCAGTGAAGACCCCACGAGGTTCTTC
CASSEDPTRFF
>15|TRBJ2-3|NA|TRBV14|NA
TGTGCCAGCAGCCGAGAGACACCTAGCACAGATACGCAGTATTTT
CASSRETPSTDTQYF
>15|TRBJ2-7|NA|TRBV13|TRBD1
TGTGCCAGCAGCTCCAACAGGGGATCACTCTACGAGCAGTACTTC
CASSSNRGSLYEQYF
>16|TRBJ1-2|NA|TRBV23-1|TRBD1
TGCGCCAGCAGTCAATCGATCCAGAGACAGGGGAGGGGCTACACCTTC
CASSQSIQRQGRGYTF
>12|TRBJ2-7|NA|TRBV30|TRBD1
TGTGCCGCGCCGGGACAGGGCTACGAGCAGTACTTC
CAAPGQGYEQYF
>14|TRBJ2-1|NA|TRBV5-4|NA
TGTGCCAGCAGCTTGGGCCAGGGATACAATGAGCAGTTCTTC
CASSLGQGYNEQFF
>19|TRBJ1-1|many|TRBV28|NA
TGTGCCAGCAGTTTATCATCGGGGAACAGGGACAACATGAACACTGAAGCTTTCTTT
CASSLSSGNRDNMNTEAFF
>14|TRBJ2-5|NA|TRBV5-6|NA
TGTGCCAGCAGCTTCTCGGGAACTCAAGAGACCCAGTACTTC
CASSFSGTQETQYF
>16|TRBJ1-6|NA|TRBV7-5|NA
TGTGCCAGAAGCTTGGGGGACATTGTTCATAATTCACCCCTCCACTTT
CARSLGDIVHNSPLHF
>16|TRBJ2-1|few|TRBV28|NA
TGTGCCAGCAGTTTTGGCTGGCCTGCCTCCTACAATGAGCAGTTCTTC
CASSFGWPASYNEQFF
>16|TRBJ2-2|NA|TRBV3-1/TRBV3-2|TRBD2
TGTGCCAGCAGCCAAGTAGCGGGGGGGTACACCGGGGAGCTGTTTTTT
CASSQVAGGYTGELFF
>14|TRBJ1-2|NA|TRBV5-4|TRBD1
TGTGCCAGCAGCTCCGGACAGGGACGTACTGGCTACACCTTC
CASSSGQGRTGYTF
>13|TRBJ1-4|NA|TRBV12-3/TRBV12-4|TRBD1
TGTGCCAGCAGCTCGACAGGGGTTGAAAAACTGTTTTTT
CASSSTGVEKLFF
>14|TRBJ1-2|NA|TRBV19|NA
TGTGCCAGTACACCGACAGGTTTGTTCTATGGCTACACCTTC
CASTPTGLFYGYTF
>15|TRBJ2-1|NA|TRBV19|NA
TGTGCCAGTAGTATAGATATCTCCCCTTACAATGAGCAGTTCTTC
CASSIDISPYNEQFF
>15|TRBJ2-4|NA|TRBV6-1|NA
TGTGCCAGCAGTGAAGGGGACTTCGCCAAAAACATTCAGTACTTC
CASSEGDFAKNIQYF
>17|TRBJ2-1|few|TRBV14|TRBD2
TGTGCCAGCAGCCAAGATCTGGGACGGGGGGGCCGAAATGAGCAGTTCTTC
CASSQDLGRGGRNEQFF
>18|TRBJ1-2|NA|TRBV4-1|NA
TGCGCCAGCAGCCAAGAAAGGTCCTATACTATTACTAACTATGGCTACACCTTC
CASSQERSYTITNYGYTF
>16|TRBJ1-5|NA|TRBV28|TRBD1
TGTGCCAGCAGTCCCCCGGGACAGGCCACGAATCAGCCCCAGCATTTT
CASSPPGQATNQPQHF
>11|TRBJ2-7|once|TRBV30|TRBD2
TGTGCCTGGAGTGTAGGCGGGGGGCAGTACTTC
CAWSVGGGQYF
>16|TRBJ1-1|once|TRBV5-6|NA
TGTGCCAGCAGCCCACAGACAGGCATCTTGAACACTGAAGCTTTCTTT
CASSPQTGILNTEAFF
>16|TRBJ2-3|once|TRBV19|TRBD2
TGTGCCAGTAGTAGGGCGCTAGCGGGGGGCACAGATACGCAGTATTTT
CASSRALAGGTDTQYF
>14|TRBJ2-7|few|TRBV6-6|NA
TGTGCCAGCAGTATCGACAGCCGATTCTACGAGCAGTACTTC
CASSIDSRFYEQYF
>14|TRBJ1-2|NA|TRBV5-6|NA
TGTGCCAGCAGCTTGGTCCCGGGGTACGGCGGCTACACCTTC
CASSLVPGYGGYTF
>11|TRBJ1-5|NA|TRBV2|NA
TGTGCCAGCACGTCCGGAGAGCCCCAGCATTTT
CASTSGEPQHF
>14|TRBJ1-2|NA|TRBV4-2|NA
TGTGCCAGCAGCCAAGAGGGCCGGAACTATGGCTACACCTTC
CASSQEGRNYGYTF
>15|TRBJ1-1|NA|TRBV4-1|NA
TGCGCCAGCAGCCAAAGGGGAATCATGAACACTGAAGCTTTCTTT
CASSQRGIMNTEAFF
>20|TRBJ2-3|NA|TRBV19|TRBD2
TGTGCCAGTAGTATTTGGGCTTCTAGCGGGGGTCCTGATAGCACAGATACGCAGTATTTT
CASSIWASSGGPDSTDTQYF
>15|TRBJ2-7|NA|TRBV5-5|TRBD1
TGTGCCAGCAGCTCCATAACAGGGGGCGGCTACGAGCAGTACTTC
CASSSITGGGYEQYF